Listed below are T cell receptor beta chains from one sample, sequenced in a study of blood T cells in healthy people across ages. TCRdb re-derived calls from the 5' RACE reads in MiXCR, one entry per CDR3 protein. The sample contains almost 550,000 distinct CDR3 sequences, about 24% of which appear only once. These data were likewise used in another study, on T cells of mothers and their children.

The sample taken for sequencing was blood. The receptors come from a boy aged 5-17 years in good health. Both conserved end residues are trimmed from each CDR3. Fields, in order: J gene, D gene, V gene, CDR3 protein. A D gene is named only where the DNA matches it firmly.

>TRBJ2-3|-|TRBV5-6
ASSLASDTDTQY
>TRBJ2-7|-|TRBV7-2
ASSLGGQGTYEQY
>TRBJ2-3|TRBD1|TRBV6-1
ASSAPGQGARDTQY
>TRBJ2-6|TRBD1|TRBV9
ASSTTTGGTGANVLT
>TRBJ2-4|TRBD1|TRBV7-8
ASSLARRDRGAKNIRY
>TRBJ2-2|-|TRBV29-1
SVDPYDTGELF
>TRBJ1-2|-|TRBV7-9
ASSVETTSPGGYT
>TRBJ1-1|-|TRBV4-3
ASSQDSGGANTEAF
>TRBJ1-1|-|TRBV6-6
ASPRQVNTEAF
>TRBJ2-5|TRBD2|TRBV20-1
SAKTGTSEQETQY
>TRBJ1-1|-|TRBV4-3
ASSYDDTEAF
>TRBJ1-4|-|TRBV2
ASSEQRGPRKLF
>TRBJ2-2|TRBD1|TRBV5-1
ASTPLETGGVNTGELF
>TRBJ2-5|-|TRBV3-1
ASSQDVETQY
>-|-|TRBV27
ASSLGGEPYEQY
>TRBJ1-4|TRBD1|TRBV4-2
ASSKWTGEGEKLF
>TRBJ2-3|-|TRBV20-1
SAPNRGGTQY
>TRBJ2-4|TRBD2|TRBV28
ASSGTSGGAKNIQH
>TRBJ2-5|-|TRBV29-1
SVVASTETQY
>TRBJ2-5|-|TRBV28
ASSLGGGSERRETQY
>TRBJ2-4|-|TRBV5-1
ASSQPEGGNIQY
>TRBJ2-5|-|TRBV15
ATDRGRFGETQY
>TRBJ2-7|TRBD2|TRBV19
ASSMSARRWTSGRYYEQY
>TRBJ1-5|-|TRBV6-4
ASRNTGINNQPQH
>TRBJ2-7|TRBD1|TRBV6-6
ASSWTGDPYEQY
>TRBJ2-7|-|TRBV7-2
ASSFYGGTAYEQY
>-|TRBD2|TRBV7-9
ASSLAPGLAGVYEQY
>TRBJ2-7|TRBD1|TRBV28
ASSPGQVSSYEQY
>TRBJ2-4|-|TRBV12-3/TRBV12-4
ASSLTEVAKNIQY
>TRBJ2-1|-|TRBV6-2/TRBV6-3
ASSYPNNEQF
>TRBJ1-2|TRBD1|TRBV4-3
ASSLPRGAGGGYGYT
>TRBJ2-1|TRBD1|TRBV6-4
ASSEFDRVYNEQF
>-|TRBD1|TRBV6-2/TRBV6-3
ASSYEDREETQY
>TRBJ1-4|-|TRBV25-1
ASSGGGPKLF
>TRBJ2-5|TRBD2|TRBV13
ASSSPRLAGELRETQY
>TRBJ2-3|-|TRBV21-1
ASSKARPRWAGDTQY
>-|TRBD1|TRBV4-3
ASSQERTGGYEQY
>TRBJ2-7|-|TRBV5-1
ASSEGTADYEQY
>-|-|TRBV6-5
ASSSPDSSYEQY
>TRBJ2-1|TRBD2|TRBV12-3/TRBV12-4
ASSPPGGGYNEQF
>TRBJ2-1|-|TRBV6-4
ASSDSIRGLNEQF
>TRBJ2-2|-|TRBV21-1
ASSSSGQGNTGELF
>TRBJ2-7|-|TRBV20-1
SATQVNSGPYEQY
>TRBJ2-3|-|TRBV4-3
ASSQGGAPDTQY
>-|-|TRBV9
ASSVEGSGPYEQY
>TRBJ2-5|TRBD1|TRBV20-1
SASGQGETQY
>TRBJ2-5|TRBD2|TRBV12-3/TRBV12-4
ASTQTSGRSMY
>TRBJ2-5|-|TRBV20-1
SARALTETQY
>TRBJ1-5|-|TRBV7-2
ASSFNNGEPPQH
>TRBJ2-7|TRBD2|TRBV20-1
SAGAGGYEQY
>TRBJ1-1|TRBD1|TRBV25-1
ASSGHRGRSTEAF
>TRBJ2-5|-|TRBV28
ASSFGAVETQY
>TRBJ1-3|-|TRBV20-1
SAPRWWDTIY
>TRBJ1-1|-|TRBV6-2/TRBV6-3
ASTESNTEAF